A single TCR beta chain is shown here with its context. The target antigen is unknown. The entry originates in a study of cytomegalovirus exposure and HLA in healthy donors. Study-level findings and limits: The study recorded over 150 TCR beta chains that were cytomegalovirus-associated. Sequence variants that were highly shared formed a cluster that was likely a sequencing artifact.

Though nominally healthy at sampling, donors likely had unrecorded immune exposures. The primer mix had 60 Vbeta and 13 Jbeta primers. Profiling relied on immunoSEQ multiplex PCR, and the TCRdb table lists in-frame clones only, not all of them. The repertoire includes about 180,000 clones, approximately 80% of them detected once, and 1.4% sits in the top ten. Germline CDR1 SEHNR, CDR2 FQNEAQ (reference sequence). CDR3 length: 15 amino acids. Losses at the gene ends were 6 bases for V and 4 bases for J; bases not matched to a gene: 7. Sequences were obtained from PBMCs. The clonotype originates from a girl under 18 in good health and CMV-seropositive. The rearrangement uses TRBV7-9 and TRBJ2-3; 10 bases line up with TRBD2. The CDR3 nucleotides are TGTGCCAGCAGGTGGTCTAGCGGGAGCGCAGATACGCAGTATTTT. Translated: CASRWSSGSADTQYF.